This TCR beta chain was observed in a study of a mutant IDH1 vaccine in newly diagnosed glioma. V was trimmed by 5 bases and J by 5 bases, leaving 12 bases between them. The CDR3 is 14 amino acids. CDR1 MNHEY and CDR2 SVGAGI come from the germline V gene. This table comes from immunoSEQ multiplex PCR, and its TCRdb copy is limited to in-frame clones, with some not included. The sample has about 40,000 clones; 80% are singletons. With regard to this clone: The antigen remains unidentified.

The time point here: week 11, during vaccination. A 20-mer mutant IDH1 peptide at 300 ug was injected subcutaneously with topical imiquimod. The chain links TRBV6-5 to TRBJ1-4; D unresolved. The sequencing used peripheral blood mononuclear cells (PBMCs), collected from a glioma patient whose treatment included an IDH1 peptide vaccine. The sequence was obtained from a woman aged 25 to 39 with glioma. Some clones in this sample may be carry-over from other donors' samples. CDR3 coding DNA: TGTGCCAGCAGTCAACAGAGTCCGAATGAAAAACTGTTTTTT. It encodes CASSQQSPNEKLFF.